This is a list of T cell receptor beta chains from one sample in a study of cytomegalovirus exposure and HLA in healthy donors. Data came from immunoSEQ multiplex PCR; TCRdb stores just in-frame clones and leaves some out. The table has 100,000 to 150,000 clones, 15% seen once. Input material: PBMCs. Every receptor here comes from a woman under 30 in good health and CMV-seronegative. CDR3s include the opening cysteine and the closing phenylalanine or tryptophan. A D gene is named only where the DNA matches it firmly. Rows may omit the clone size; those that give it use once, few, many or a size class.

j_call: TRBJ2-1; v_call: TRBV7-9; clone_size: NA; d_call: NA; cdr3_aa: CASSSGQYNEQFF; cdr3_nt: TGTGCCAGCAGCTCAGGACAGTACAATGAGCAGTTCTTC
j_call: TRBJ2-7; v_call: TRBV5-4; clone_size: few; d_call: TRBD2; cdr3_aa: CASSSFSGGSSYEQYF; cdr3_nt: TGTGCCAGCAGCTCGTTTAGCGGGGGTAGCTCCTACGAGCAGTACTTC
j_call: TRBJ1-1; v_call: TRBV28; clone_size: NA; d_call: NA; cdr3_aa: CASSPSRGRGIGAFF; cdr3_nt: TGTGCCAGCAGTCCGTCCCGGGGCAGGGGTATTGGTGCTTTCTTT
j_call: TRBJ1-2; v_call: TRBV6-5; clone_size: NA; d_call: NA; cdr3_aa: CASLSPHGYTF; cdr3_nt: TGTGCCAGCCTCAGTCCGCATGGCTACACCTTC
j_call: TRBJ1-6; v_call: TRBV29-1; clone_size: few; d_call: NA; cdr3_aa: CSVEGTGRDNSPLHF; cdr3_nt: TGCAGCGTTGAAGGGACCGGCAGGGATAATTCACCCCTCCACTTT
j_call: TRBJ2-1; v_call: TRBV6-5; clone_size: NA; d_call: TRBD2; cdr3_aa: CASKVAGFHNEQFF; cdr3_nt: TGTGCCAGCAAGGTAGCGGGGTTCCACAATGAGCAGTTCTTC
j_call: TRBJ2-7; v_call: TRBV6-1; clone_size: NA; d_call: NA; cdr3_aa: CASSEVGGGSYEQYF; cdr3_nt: TGTGCCAGCAGTGAAGTAGGGGGGGGGTCCTACGAGCAGTACTTC
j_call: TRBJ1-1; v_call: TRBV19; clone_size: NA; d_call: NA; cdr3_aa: CASSGQMNTEAFF; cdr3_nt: TGTGCCAGTAGTGGCCAGATGAACACTGAAGCTTTCTTT
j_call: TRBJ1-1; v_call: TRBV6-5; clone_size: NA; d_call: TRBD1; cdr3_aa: CATRQGGTEAFF; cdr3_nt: TGTGCCACACGACAGGGTGGCACTGAAGCTTTCTTT
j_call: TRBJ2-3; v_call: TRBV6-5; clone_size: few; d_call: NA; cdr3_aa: CASSYDRLTDTQYF; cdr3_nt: TGTGCCAGCAGTTATGACAGGCTCACAGATACGCAGTATTTT
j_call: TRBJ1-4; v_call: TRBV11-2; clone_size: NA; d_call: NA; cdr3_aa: CASSLAGWEKLFF; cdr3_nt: TGTGCCAGCAGCTTAGCCGGGTGGGAAAAACTGTTTTTT
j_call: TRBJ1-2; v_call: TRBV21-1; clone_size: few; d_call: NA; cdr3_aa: CASEAGYGYTF; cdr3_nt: TGTGCCAGCGAGGCGGGCTATGGCTACACCTTC
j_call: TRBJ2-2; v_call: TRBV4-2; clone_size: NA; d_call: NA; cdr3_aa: CASSLETNGGGELFF; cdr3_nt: TGTGCCAGCAGCCTCGAAACCAACGGTGGCGGGGAGCTGTTTTTT
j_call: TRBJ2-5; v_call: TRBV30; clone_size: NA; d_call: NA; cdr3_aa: CAWTPSSPWTQYF; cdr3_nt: TGTGCCTGGACCCCTAGCAGCCCATGGACCCAGTACTTC
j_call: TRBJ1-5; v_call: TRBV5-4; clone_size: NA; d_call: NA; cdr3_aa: CVSSFTGGNQPQHF; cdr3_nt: TGTGTCAGCAGCTTCACCGGGGGCAATCAGCCCCAGCATTTT
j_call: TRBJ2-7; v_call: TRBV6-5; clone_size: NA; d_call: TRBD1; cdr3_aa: CASRDRLDEQYF; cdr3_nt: TGTGCCAGCAGGGACAGGCTGGACGAGCAGTACTTC
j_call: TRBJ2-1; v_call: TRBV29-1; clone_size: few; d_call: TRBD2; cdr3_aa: CSVSARGVMLNEQFF; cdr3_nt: TGCAGCGTGTCCGCCCGGGGGGTTATGTTGAATGAGCAGTTCTTC
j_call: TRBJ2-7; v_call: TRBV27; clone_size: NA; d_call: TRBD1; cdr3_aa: CASSMDRGEQYF; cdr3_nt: TGTGCCAGCAGTATGGACAGGGGCGAGCAGTACTTC
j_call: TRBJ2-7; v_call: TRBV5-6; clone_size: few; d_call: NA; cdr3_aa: CASSPKQGYEQYF; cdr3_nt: TGTGCCAGCAGCCCCAAACAGGGCTACGAGCAGTACTTC
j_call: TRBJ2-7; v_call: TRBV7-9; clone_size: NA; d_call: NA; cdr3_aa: CASSSRPGHTYEQYF; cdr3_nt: TGTGCCAGCAGCTCAAGACCGGGACACACCTACGAGCAGTACTTC
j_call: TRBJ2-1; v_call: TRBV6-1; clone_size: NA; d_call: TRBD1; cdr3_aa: CASSVGQGQANEQFF; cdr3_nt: TGTGCCAGCAGTGTTGGACAGGGTCAGGCCAATGAGCAGTTCTTC
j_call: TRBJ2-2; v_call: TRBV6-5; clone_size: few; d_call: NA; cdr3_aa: CASSSGEDTGELFF; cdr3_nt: TGTGCCAGCAGTTCCGGCGAGGACACCGGGGAGCTGTTTTTT
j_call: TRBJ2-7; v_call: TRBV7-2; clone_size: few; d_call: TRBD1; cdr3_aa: CASSLPGQGFYEQYF; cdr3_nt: TGTGCCAGCAGCCTCCCGGGACAGGGATTCTACGAGCAGTACTTC
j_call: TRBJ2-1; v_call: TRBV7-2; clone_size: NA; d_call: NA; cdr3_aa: CASSLNQGSYNEQFF; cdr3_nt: TGTGCCAGCAGCTTAAACCAGGGCTCCTACAATGAGCAGTTCTTC
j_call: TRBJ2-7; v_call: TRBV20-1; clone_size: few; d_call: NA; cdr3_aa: CSARKGGEQYF; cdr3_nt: TGCAGTGCTAGGAAAGGGGGCGAGCAGTACTTC
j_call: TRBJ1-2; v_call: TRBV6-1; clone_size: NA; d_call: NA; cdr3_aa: CASSEYLGYTF; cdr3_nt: TGTGCCAGCAGTGAATATCTGGGCTACACCTTC
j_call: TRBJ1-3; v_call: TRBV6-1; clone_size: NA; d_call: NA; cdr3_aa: CASSEVVYGSSGNTIYF; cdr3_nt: TGTGCCAGCAGTGAAGTGGTCTACGGGTCCTCTGGAAACACCATATATTTT
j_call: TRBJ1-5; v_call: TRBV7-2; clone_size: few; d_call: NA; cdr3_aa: CASSLRDQPQHF; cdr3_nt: TGTGCCAGCAGCTTGAGGGATCAGCCCCAGCATTTT
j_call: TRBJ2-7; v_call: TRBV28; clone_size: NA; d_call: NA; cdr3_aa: CASGGAGGPYEQYF; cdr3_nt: TGTGCCAGCGGAGGGGCAGGGGGGCCCTACGAGCAGTACTTC
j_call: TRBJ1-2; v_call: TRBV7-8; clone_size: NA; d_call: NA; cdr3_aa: CASSLGTAAYGYTF; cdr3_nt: TGTGCCAGCAGCTTAGGAACAGCCGCCTATGGCTACACCTTC
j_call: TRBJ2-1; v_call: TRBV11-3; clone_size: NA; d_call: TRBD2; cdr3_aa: CASSLIAGEVFF; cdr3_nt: TGTGCCAGCAGCTTAATAGCGGGAGAGGTGTTCTTC
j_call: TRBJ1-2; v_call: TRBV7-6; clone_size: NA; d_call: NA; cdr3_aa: CASSPGVEVDGYTF; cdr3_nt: TGTGCCAGCAGCCCGGGGGTGGAGGTAGATGGCTACACCTTC
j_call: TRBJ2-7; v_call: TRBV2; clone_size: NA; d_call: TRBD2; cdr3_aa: CASSYRVVRLAGAEQYF; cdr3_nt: TGTGCCAGCTCCTACAGAGTCGTCCGACTAGCGGGAGCCGAGCAGTACTTC
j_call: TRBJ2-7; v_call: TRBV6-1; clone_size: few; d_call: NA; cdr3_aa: CASSEGGLSYEQYF; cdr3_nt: TGTGCCAGCAGCGAAGGGGGGCTTTCCTACGAGCAGTACTTC
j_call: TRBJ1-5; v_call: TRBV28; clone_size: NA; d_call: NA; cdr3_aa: CASVRIGQPQHF; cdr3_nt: TGTGCCAGCGTGCGGATTGGACAGCCCCAGCATTTT
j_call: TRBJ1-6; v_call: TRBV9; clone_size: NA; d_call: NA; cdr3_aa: CASSGRDYNSPLHF; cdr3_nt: TGTGCCAGCAGCGGGAGGGACTATAATTCACCCCTCCACTTT
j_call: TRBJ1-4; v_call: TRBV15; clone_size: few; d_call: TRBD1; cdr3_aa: CATSRDWVGQGNEKLFF; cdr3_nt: TGTGCCACCAGCAGAGACTGGGTCGGACAGGGGAATGAAAAACTGTTTTTT
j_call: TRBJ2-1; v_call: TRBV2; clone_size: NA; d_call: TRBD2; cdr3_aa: CASSDPSGVGIEQFF; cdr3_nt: TGTGCCAGCAGTGACCCTAGCGGGGTAGGGATTGAGCAGTTCTTC
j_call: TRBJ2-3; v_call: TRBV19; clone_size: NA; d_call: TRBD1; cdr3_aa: CASSPDREDTQYF; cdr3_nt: TGTGCCAGTAGTCCCGACAGGGAAGATACGCAGTATTTT
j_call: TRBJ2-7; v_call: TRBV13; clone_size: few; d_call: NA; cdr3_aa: CASRLGSSSYEQYF; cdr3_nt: TGTGCCAGCAGGTTAGGATCCAGCTCCTACGAGCAGTACTTC
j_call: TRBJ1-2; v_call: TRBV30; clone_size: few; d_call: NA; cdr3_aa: CAWRGGLFGGPNYGYTF; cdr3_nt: TGTGCCTGGAGGGGGGGGCTTTTTGGGGGTCCTAACTATGGCTACACCTTC
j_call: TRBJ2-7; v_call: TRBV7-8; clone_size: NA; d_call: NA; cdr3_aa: CASSHQDYEQYF; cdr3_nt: TGTGCCAGCAGTCACCAGGACTACGAGCAGTACTTC
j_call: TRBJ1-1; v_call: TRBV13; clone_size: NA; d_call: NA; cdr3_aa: CASSLGRGVLAFF; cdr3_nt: TGTGCCAGCAGCTTAGGGCGGGGGGTTTTAGCTTTCTTT
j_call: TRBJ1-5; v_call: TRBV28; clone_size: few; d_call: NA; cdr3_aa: CASGNRIDQPQHF; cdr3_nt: TGTGCCAGCGGTAACAGAATCGATCAGCCCCAGCATTTT
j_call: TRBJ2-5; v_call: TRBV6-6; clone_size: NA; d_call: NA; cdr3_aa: CASSYGQGGETQYF; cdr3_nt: TGTGCCAGCAGTTATGGGCAGGGGGGAGAGACCCAGTACTTC
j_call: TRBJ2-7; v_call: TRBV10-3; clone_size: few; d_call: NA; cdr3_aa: CAPQGQGHYHYEQYF; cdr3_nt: TGTGCCCCGCAGGGGCAGGGACACTACCACTACGAGCAGTACTTC
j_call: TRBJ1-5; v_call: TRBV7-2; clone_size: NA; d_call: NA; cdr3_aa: CASSFRGGQPQHF; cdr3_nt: TGTGCCAGCAGCTTCCGGGGTGGACAGCCCCAGCATTTT
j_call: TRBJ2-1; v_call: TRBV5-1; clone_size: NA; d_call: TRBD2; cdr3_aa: CASSPRGGGPNEQFF; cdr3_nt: TGCGCCAGCAGCCCCCGGGGGGGAGGCCCCAATGAGCAGTTCTTC
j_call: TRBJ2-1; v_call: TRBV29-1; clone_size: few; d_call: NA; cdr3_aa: CSVSNYNEQFF; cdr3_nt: TGCAGCGTTTCCAACTACAATGAGCAGTTCTTC
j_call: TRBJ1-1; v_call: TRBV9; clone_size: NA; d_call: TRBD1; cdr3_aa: CASSVVDRATYTEAFF; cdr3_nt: TGTGCCAGCAGCGTAGTGGACAGGGCTACTTACACTGAAGCTTTCTTT
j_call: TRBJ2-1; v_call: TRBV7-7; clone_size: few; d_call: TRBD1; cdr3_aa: CASSPRAQGAEQFF; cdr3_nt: TGTGCCAGCAGCCCTCGGGCCCAGGGGGCTGAGCAGTTCTTC
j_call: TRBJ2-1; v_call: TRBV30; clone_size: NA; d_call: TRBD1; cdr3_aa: CALGTGYMEQFF; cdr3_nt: TGTGCCTTAGGGACAGGCTACATGGAGCAGTTCTTC
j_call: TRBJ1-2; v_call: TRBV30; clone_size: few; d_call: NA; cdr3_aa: CAYRTGDYGYTF; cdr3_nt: TGTGCCTACCGGACCGGGGACTATGGCTACACCTTC